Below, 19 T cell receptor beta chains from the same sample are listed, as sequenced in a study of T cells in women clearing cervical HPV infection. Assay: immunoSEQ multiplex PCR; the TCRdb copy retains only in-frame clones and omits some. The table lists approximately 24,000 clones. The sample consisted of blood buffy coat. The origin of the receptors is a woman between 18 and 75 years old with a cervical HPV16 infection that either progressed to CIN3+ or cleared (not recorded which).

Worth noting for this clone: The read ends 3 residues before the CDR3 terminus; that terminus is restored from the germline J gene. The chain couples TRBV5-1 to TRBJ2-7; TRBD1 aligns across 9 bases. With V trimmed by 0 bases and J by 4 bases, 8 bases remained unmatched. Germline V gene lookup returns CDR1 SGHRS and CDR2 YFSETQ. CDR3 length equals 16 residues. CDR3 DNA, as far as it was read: TGCGCCAGCAGCTTGGATACAGGGGGCTCTGTGTACGAG. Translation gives CASSLDTGGSVYE. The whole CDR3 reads CASSLDTGGSVYEQYF.

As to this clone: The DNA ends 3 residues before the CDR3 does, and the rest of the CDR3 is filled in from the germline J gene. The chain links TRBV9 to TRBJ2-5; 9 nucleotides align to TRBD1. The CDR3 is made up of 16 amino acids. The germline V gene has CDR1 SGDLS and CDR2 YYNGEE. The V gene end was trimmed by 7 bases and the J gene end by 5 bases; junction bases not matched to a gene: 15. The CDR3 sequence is CASGPPGQGVLETQYF. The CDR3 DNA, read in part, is TGTGCCAGCGGCCCTCCGGGACAGGGTGTTCTGGAGACC.

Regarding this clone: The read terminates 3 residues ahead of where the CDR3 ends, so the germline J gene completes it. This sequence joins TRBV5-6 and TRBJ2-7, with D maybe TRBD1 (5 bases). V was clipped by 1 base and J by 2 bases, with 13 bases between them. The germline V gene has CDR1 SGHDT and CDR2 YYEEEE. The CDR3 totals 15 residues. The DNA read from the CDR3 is TGTGCCAGCAGCTTGATGGGGCAAAAGGCCTACGAG. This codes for CASSLMGQKAYE. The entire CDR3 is CASSLMGQKAYEQYF.

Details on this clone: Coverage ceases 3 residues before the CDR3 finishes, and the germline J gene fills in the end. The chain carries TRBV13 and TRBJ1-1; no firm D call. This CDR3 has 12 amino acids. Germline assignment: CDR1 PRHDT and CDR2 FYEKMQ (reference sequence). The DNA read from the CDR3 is TGTGCCAGCAGCCAGTCAAGGGTGGAA. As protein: CASSQSRVE. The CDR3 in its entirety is CASSQSRVEAFF. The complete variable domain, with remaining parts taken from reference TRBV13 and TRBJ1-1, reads AAGVIQSPRHLIKEKRETATLKCYPIPRHDTVYWYQQGPGQDPQFLISFYEKMQSDKGSIPDRFSAQQFSDYHSELNMSSLELGDSALYFCASSQSRVEAFFGQGTRLTVV.

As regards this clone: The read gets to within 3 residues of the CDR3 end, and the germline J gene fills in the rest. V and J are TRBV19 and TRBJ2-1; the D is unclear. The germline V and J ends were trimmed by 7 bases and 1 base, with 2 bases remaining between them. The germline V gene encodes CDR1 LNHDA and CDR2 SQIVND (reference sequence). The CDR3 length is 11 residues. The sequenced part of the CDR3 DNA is TGTGCCAGTACATCCTACAATGAG. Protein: CASTSYNE. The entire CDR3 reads CASTSYNEQFF. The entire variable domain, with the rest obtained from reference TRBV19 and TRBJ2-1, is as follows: DGGITQSPKYLFRKEGQNVTLSCEQNLNHDAMYWYRQDPGQGLRLIYYSQIVNDFQKGDIAEGYSVSREKKESFPLTVTSAQKNPTAFYLCASTSYNEQFFGPGTRLTVL.

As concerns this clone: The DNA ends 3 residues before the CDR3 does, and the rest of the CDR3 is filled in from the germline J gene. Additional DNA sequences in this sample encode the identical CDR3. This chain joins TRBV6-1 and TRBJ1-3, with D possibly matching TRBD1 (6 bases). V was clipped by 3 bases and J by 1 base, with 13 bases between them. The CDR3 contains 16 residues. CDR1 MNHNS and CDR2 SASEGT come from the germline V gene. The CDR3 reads CASSETGGFSGNTIYF. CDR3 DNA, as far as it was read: TGTGCCAGCAGTGAGACAGGAGGATTTTCTGGAAACACC.

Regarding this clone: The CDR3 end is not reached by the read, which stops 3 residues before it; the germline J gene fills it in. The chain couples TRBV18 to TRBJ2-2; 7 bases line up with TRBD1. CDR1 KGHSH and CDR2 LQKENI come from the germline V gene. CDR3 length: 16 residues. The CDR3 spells CASSPTPTGINEKLFF. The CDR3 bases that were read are TGTGCCAGCTCACCCACCCCGACAGGGATTAATGAAAAG.

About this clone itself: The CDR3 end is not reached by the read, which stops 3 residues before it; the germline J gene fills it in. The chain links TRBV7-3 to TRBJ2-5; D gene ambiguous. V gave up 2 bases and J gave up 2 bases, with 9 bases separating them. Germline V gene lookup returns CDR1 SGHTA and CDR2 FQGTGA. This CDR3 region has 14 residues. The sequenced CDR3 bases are TGTGCCAGCAGCTTAGAACCCAGTCAAGAGACC. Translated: CASSLEPSQET. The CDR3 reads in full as CASSLEPSQETQYF. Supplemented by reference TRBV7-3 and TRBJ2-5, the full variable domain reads GAGVSQTPSNKVTEKGKYVELRCDPISGHTALYWYRQSLGQGPEFLIYFQGTGAADDSGLPNDRFFAVRPEGSVSTLKIQRTERGDSAVYLCASSLEPSQETQYFGPGTRLLVL.

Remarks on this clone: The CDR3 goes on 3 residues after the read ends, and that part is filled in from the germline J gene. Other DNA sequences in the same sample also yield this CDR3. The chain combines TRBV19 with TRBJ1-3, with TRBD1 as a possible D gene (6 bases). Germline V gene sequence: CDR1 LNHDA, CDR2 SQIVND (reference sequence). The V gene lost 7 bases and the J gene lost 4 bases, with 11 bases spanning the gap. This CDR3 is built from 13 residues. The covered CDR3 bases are TGTGCCAGTATGGGGGCTAGGGGAAACACC. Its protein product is CASMGARGNT. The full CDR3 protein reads CASMGARGNTIYF.

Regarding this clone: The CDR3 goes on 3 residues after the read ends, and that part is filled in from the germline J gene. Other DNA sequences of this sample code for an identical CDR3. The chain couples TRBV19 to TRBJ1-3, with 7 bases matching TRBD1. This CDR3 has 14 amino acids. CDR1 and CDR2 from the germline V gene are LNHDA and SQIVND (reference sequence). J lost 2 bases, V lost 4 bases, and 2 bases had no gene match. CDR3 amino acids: CASSTGTAGNTIYF. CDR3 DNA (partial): TGTGCCAGTAGTACCGGGACAGCTGGAAACACC.

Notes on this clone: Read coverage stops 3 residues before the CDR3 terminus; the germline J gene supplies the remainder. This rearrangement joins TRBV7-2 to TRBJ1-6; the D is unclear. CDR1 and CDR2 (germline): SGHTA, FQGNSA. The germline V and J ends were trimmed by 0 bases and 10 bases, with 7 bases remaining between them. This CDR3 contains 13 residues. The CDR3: CASSLALASPLHF. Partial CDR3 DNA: TGTGCCAGCAGCTTAGCCCTGGCCTCACCC.

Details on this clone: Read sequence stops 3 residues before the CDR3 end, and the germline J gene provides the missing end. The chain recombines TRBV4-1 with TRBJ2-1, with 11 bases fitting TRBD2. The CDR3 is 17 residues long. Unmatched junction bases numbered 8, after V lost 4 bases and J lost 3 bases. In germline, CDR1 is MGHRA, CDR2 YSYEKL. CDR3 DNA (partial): TGCGCCAGCAGCCCTCTACCGGGACTAGCGGACTACAATGAG. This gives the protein CASSPLPGLADYNE. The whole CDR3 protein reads CASSPLPGLADYNEQFF.

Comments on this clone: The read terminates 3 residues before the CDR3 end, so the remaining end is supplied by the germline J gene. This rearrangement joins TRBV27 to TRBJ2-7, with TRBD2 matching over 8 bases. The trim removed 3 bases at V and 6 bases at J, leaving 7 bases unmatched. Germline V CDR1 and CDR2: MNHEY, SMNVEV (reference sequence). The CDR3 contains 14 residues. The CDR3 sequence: CASSFVAGGVEQYF. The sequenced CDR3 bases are TGTGCCAGCAGTTTCGTGGCGGGAGGTGTCGAG.

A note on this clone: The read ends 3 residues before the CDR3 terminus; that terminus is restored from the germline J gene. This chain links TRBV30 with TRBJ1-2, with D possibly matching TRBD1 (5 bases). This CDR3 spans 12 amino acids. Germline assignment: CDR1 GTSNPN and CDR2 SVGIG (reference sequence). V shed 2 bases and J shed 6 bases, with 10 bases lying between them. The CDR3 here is CAWSHGGDGYTF. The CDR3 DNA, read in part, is TGTGCCTGGAGTCACGGAGGGGATGGC.

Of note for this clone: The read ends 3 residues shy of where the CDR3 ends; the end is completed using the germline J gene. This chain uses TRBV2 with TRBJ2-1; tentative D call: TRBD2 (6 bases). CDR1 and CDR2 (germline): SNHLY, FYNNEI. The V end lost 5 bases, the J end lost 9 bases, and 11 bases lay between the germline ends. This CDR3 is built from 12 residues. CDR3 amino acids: CASSRDGGEQFF. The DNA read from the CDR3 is TGTGCCAGCAGTAGAGACGGGGGTGAG.

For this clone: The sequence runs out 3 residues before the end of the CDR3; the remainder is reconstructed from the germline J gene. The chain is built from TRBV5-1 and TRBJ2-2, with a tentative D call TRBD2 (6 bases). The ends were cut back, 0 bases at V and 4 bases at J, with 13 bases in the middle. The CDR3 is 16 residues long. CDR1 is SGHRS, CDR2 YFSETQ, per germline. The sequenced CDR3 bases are TGCGCCAGCAGCTTGGAGGGCGGACTACCCACCGGGGAG. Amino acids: CASSLEGGLPTGE. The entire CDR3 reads CASSLEGGLPTGELFF.

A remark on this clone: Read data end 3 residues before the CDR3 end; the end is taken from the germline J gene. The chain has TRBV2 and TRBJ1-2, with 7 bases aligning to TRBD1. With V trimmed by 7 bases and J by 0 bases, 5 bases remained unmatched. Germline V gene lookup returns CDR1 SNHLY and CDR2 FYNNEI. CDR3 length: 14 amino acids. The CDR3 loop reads CASIWTGANYGYTF. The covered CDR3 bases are TGTGCCAGCATTTGGACAGGAGCTAACTATGGC.

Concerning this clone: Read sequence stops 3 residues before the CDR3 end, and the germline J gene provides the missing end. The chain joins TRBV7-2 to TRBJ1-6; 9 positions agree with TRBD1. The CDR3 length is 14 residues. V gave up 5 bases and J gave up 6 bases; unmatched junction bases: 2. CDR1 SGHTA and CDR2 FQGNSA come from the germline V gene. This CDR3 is CASSATGGNSPLHF. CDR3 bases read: TGTGCCAGCAGCGCGACAGGGGGTAATTCACCC.

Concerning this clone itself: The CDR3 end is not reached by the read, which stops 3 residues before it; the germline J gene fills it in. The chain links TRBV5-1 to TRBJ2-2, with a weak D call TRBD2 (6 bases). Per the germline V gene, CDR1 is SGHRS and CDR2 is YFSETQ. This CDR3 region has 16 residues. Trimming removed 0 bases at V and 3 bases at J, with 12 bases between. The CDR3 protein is CASSLETRRDTGELFF. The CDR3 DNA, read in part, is TGCGCCAGCAGCTTGGAGACTAGAAGGGACACCGGGGAG.